These 6 T cell receptor beta chains originate from one sample sequenced in a study of T cell responses to AZD1222 COVID-19 vaccine. Only in-frame clones appear in the TCRdb table, and some are missing; sequencing was by immunoSEQ multiplex PCR. The sample yields 120,000 or so clones, about 90% seen once. Material: peripheral blood, obtained on day 0 of AZD1222 vaccination. The receptors here all came from an adult in good health.

The chain employs TRBV15 and TRBJ1-1, with 9 positions matching TRBD1. Trimming cost V 3 bases and J 6 bases; bases outside gene matches: 5. The CDR3 is 14 residues long. The germline gives CDR1 LNHNV, CDR2 YYDKDF (reference sequence). CDR3 protein: CATSRVQGAPEAFF. The CDR3 DNA is TGTGCCACCAGCAGGGTACAGGGGGCACCTGAAGCTTTCTTT.

The chain recombines TRBV6-6 with TRBJ2-7; TRBD2 matches 12 bases. The trim removed 6 bases at V and 6 bases at J, leaving 9 bases unmatched. CDR1 and CDR2 from the germline V gene are MNHNY and SVGAGI (reference sequence). CDR3 length: 15 amino acids. The CDR3 loop is CASSLTSGRSLEQYF. The CDR3 DNA sequence: TGTGCCAGCAGCTTGACTAGCGGGAGATCCCTCGAGCAGTACTTC.

The J gene is TRBJ1-2, the V gene TRBV24-1; D not certain. CDR3 length: 13 amino acids. CDR1 is KGHDR, CDR2 SFDVKD, per germline. The V and J ends lost 3 bases and 8 bases respectively, with 12 bases between them. CDR3 sequence: CATSDNTWGGYTF. CDR3 sequence (DNA): TGTGCCACCAGTGATAACACCTGGGGAGGCTACACCTTC.

The V and J genes are TRBV28 and TRBJ1-4; D uncertain. The CDR3 has 15 amino acids. Germline CDR1 reads MDHEN; CDR2 reads SYDVKM. Trimming left V 3 bases short and J 10 bases short, with 18 bases between. The CDR3 DNA reads as TGTGCCAGCAGTTTGCGCCTTTTGAGAGCTGGAAAACTGTTTTTT. Amino acid sequence: CASSLRLLRAGKLFF. Based on the CDR3 plus reference TRBV28 and TRBJ1-4, the full variable domain is DVKVTQSSRYLVKRTGEKVFLECVQDMDHENMFWYRQDPGLGLRLIYFSYDVKMKEKGDIPEGYSVSREKKERFSLILESASTNQTSMYLCASSLRLLRAGKLFFGSGTQLSVL.

This chain links TRBV5-6 with TRBJ2-5, with 14 positions matching TRBD2. Germline values: CDR1 SGHDT, CDR2 YYEEEE. This CDR3 spans 15 amino acids. With V trimmed by 2 bases and J by 6 bases, 3 bases remained unmatched. CDR3 DNA sequence: TGTGCCAGCAGCTTAGGACTAGCGGGGGGACAGACCCAGTACTTC. This codes for CASSLGLAGGQTQYF.

V gene TRBV5-4 combines with J gene TRBJ2-7; 8 positions agree with TRBD1. J lost 4 bases, V lost 3 bases, and 9 bases had no gene match. There are 15 residues in the CDR3. Germline lookup yields CDR1 SGHNT and CDR2 YYREEE (reference sequence). For the CDR3, the DNA is TGTGCCAGCAGCTCCGGACAGGGAGCCCCTTACGAGCAGTACTTC. Translation gives CASSSGQGAPYEQYF.